The rows below give T cell receptor beta chains drawn from one sample of a study of blood T cell repertoires in COVID-19. Data came from immunoSEQ multiplex PCR; TCRdb stores just in-frame clones and leaves some out. Of more than 100,000 clones listed, approximately 80% were seen once; the top ten hold less than 20%. The specimen was peripheral blood. The receptor set was obtained from a woman in her forties or fifties with acute or convalescent COVID-19. Each CDR3 is given with its conserved first and last residue. D genes are given only for firm matches. Clone sizes are given selectively: once, few, many, or a class where the clone is expanded.

-	-	TRBJ2-3	TRBV2	CASSDSDTQYF	TGTGCCAGCAGTGACTCTGATACGCAGTATTTT
-	-	TRBJ1-6	TRBV5-6	CASNLGASSYNSPLHF	TGTGCCAGCAACCTGGGAGCGAGCTCCTATAATTCACCCCTCCACTTT
-	-	TRBJ1-4	TRBV6-5	CASSPERATNEKLFF	TGTGCCAGCAGTCCAGAGAGGGCAACTAATGAAAAACTGTTTTTT
-	-	TRBJ2-3	TRBV29-1	CSVDAGFDTQYF	TGCAGCGTTGACGCGGGGTTCGATACGCAGTATTTT
once	-	TRBJ1-3	TRBV11-2	CASSFPGVPVSGNTIYF	TGTGCCAGCAGCTTCCCGGGGGTGCCCGTTTCTGGAAACACCATATATTTT
-	-	TRBJ1-2	TRBV5-4	CASSPEKARQDYGYTF	TGTGCCAGCAGCCCCGAAAAGGCGCGACAGGACTATGGCTACACCTTC
-	-	TRBJ2-5	TRBV5-4	CASSLVSARAGETQYF	TGTGCCAGCAGCTTGGTGTCTGCCAGGGCTGGAGAGACCCAGTACTTC
-	TRBD1	TRBJ1-2	TRBV6-2/TRBV6-3	CASSRRDREFYGYTF	TGTGCCAGCAGTCGCCGGGACAGGGAATTTTATGGCTACACCTTC
-	TRBD1	TRBJ1-1	TRBV10-3	CAITLDRASTEAFF	TGTGCCATCACCTTAGACAGGGCGAGCACTGAAGCTTTCTTT
-	-	TRBJ2-1	TRBV5-1	CASRPRGPSYNEQFF	TGCGCCAGCAGACCGCGGGGGCCCTCCTACAATGAGCAGTTCTTC
-	-	TRBJ2-5	TRBV30	CAWSVQGWETQYF	TGTGCCTGGAGTGTACAGGGATGGGAGACCCAGTACTTC
few	TRBD1	TRBJ1-5	TRBV4-1	CASSQGRQGPRGQPQHF	TGCGCCAGCAGCCAGGGGAGACAGGGGCCGCGGGGTCAGCCCCAGCATTTT
-	-	TRBJ2-3	TRBV6-5	CASSYGTATDTQYF	TGTGCCAGCAGTTACGGCACAGCCACAGATACGCAGTATTTT
-	-	TRBJ1-2	TRBV20-1	CSASENYGYTF	TGCAGTGCATCGGAGAACTATGGCTACACCTTC
-	-	TRBJ1-1	TRBV6-5	CASRKETVNTEAFF	TGTGCCAGCAGAAAAGAGACAGTAAACACTGAAGCTTTCTTT
-	TRBD1	TRBJ1-2	TRBV5-1	CASSIQGDGYTF	TGCGCCAGCAGCATACAGGGGGATGGCTACACCTTC